This T cell receptor (beta chain) was sequenced in a study of cytomegalovirus exposure and HLA in healthy donors. Study-level findings and limits: TCR association rates varied by HLA locus in a later analysis, with DRB1 highest and HLA-C lowest.

Comments on this clone: Its antigen is undetermined.

This CDR3 has 15 amino acids. V was shortened by 5 bases and J by 2 bases, with 13 bases between the two germline ends. Germline CDR1 is LNHDA and CDR2 is SQIVND (reference sequence). The PCR was carried out with 60 Vbeta primers and 13 Jbeta primers. Clones were sequenced by immunoSEQ multiplex PCR, and TCRdb holds only the in-frame ones, with some missing. This repertoire shows about 180,000 clones, about four fifths found once; its top ten account for 0.5%. Sequences were obtained from PBMCs. This chain connects TRBV19 to TRBJ1-5; D gene uncertain. The receptor comes from a woman in her forties or fifties in good health and CMV-seronegative. CDR3 amino acids: CASSVTSAGNQPQHF. CDR3 sequence (DNA): TGTGCCAGTAGTGTCACAAGCGCGGGCAATCAGCCCCAGCATTTT.